This TCR beta chain was profiled in a study of graft-versus-host responses after intestinal transplantation. The V gene's germline CDR1 is LNHDA and CDR2 SQIVND (reference sequence). The CDR3 consists of 13 residues. The V gene lost 6 bases and the J gene lost 3 bases, with 12 bases spanning the gap. Some clones are missing from TCRdb's copy, which holds only in-frame ones; the method was immunoSEQ multiplex PCR. In the table there are fewer than 120,000 clones, roughly 95% of which are singletons. Regarding this clone: Its specificity is not known.

This specimen was unstimulated CD8+ T cells sorted from spleen or lymph node cells, taken before intestinal transplant. This sequence joins TRBV19 and TRBJ2-7; D is perhaps TRBD2 (6 bases). This TCR was sampled from a human donor who received an intestinal transplant. The CDR3 sequence is CASSGGVDYEQYF. Here the CDR3 DNA reads TGTGCCAGTAGCGGCGGGGTCGACTACGAGCAGTACTTC.